The rows below give T cell receptor beta chains drawn from one sample of a study of tumor-infiltrating lymphocytes in primary liver carcinoma. TCRdb analysed the multiplex PCR reads with MiXCR anew, one entry per CDR3 protein. The data show approximately 110,000 distinct CDR3 sequences, with around 62% seen just once and roughly 9% held by the top ten. The sample consisted of liver tumor tissue from sampling region 1. These receptors all come from a woman aged 55-70 years with primary liver carcinoma and hepatitis B virus infection. The CDR3 runs from the conserved cysteine through the conserved F or W. D genes are given only for firm matches. The listing skips clone size in some rows; elsewhere it reads once, few, many or a size class.

abundance | j_gene | v_gene | d_gene | CDR3aa | CDR3nt
. | TRBJ2-1 | TRBV11-2 | . | CANSLGRVSEQFF | TGTGCCAACAGCTTAGGCCGGGTCAGTGAGCAGTTCTTC
many | TRBJ1-2 | TRBV10-3 | . | CAISEVYVGGYTF | TGTGCCATCAGTGAGGTTTACGTCGGTGGCTACACCTTC
. | TRBJ1-1 | TRBV11-2 | . | CASNLQNTEAFF | TGTGCCAGCAACTTACAAAACACTGAGGCTTTCTTT
. | TRBJ2-7 | TRBV11-3 | . | CASSRRATPYYEQYF | TGCGCCAGCAGCCGCCGGGCCACACCTTACTACGAGCAGTACTTC
many | TRBJ2-1 | TRBV12-3/TRBV12-4 | . | CASSLNYEQFF | TGTGCCAGCAGTTTAAACTATGAGCAGTTCTTC
. | TRBJ2-2 | TRBV11-2 | . | CASNLDRAGELFF | TGTGCCAGTAACTTAGATAGGGCTGGGGAGCTGTTCTTT
few | TRBJ2-1 | TRBV5-1 | . | CASSSGYSAQRVF | TGCGCCAGCAGCTCTGGTTATAGCGCCCAGAGGGTCTTC
. | TRBJ2-2 | TRBV11-1 | . | CASSLEDHPSNIGELYF | TGTGCCAGCAGCTTAGAGGACCACCCCTCGAACATCGGGGAGCTGTATTTT
few | TRBJ2-2 | TRBV7-3 | TRBD2 | CASRRTSGVGELFF | TGTGCCAGCAGGCGGACTAGCGGGGTCGGGGAGCTGTTTTTT
. | TRBJ2-5 | TRBV29-1 | TRBD2 | CSVDYPSGRETQYF | TGCAGCGTTGACTATCCTAGCGGGAGGGAGACCCAGTACTTC
many | TRBJ2-2 | TRBV11-1 | TRBD1 | CASSLNRGAKNTGELFF | TGTGCCAGCAGCTTAAACAGGGGGGCGAAGAACACCGGGGAGCTGTTTTTT
many | TRBJ2-3 | TRBV4-1 | TRBD1 | CASSRDRLDTQYF | TGCGCCAGCAGCAGGGACAGATTAGATACGCAGTATTTT
. | TRBJ2-1 | TRBV11-3 | . | CASSLGTNGKPEQFF | TGTGCCAGCAGCTTAGGAACTAACGGGAAGCCCGAGCAGTTCTTC
. | TRBJ1-5 | TRBV28 | . | CASGSTLNSRPQHF | TGTGCCAGCGGCTCGACCCTAAATAGTCGGCCCCAGCATTTT
. | TRBJ1-5 | TRBV11-2 | . | CASSWRQSSLTDTQHF | TGTGCCAGTAGCTGGAGACAGTCCTCCTTAACAGATACGCAGCATTTT
. | TRBJ2-2 | TRBV28 | . | CASSSRRDKNTGELFF | TGTGCCAGCAGTTCCCGCAGGGATAAGAACACCGGGGAGCTGTTTTTT
. | TRBJ2-1 | TRBV11-2 | . | CASLDLTGGGDEQLF | TGTGCCAGCTTAGATCTGACGGGTGGGGGCGATGAGCAGCTCTTC
. | TRBJ2-3 | TRBV28 | TRBD2 | CTSSLPGTSGSTDTQYF | TGTACCAGCAGTTTACCCGGGACTAGCGGGAGCACAGATACGCAGTATTTT
. | TRBJ2-7 | TRBV11-1 | . | CASSPRTTGLREQYF | TGTGCCAGCAGCCCTCGGACAACAGGACTACGTGAGCAGTATTTC
once | TRBJ1-5 | TRBV10-3 | . | CAISERGDSNHPQHF | TGTGCCATCAGTGAGCGGGGGGATAGCAATCATCCCCAGCATTTT
. | TRBJ2-5 | TRBV4-2 | TRBD2 | CASSQAGTRNAPETQYF | TGTGCCAGCAGCCAAGCCGGGACTAGGAATGCCCCAGAGACCCAGTACTTC
many | TRBJ1-1 | TRBV29-1 | . | CSVSPSNTEAFF | TGCAGCGTTAGCCCAAGTAACACTGAAGCTTTCTTT
many | TRBJ2-1 | TRBV12-3/TRBV12-4 | TRBD2 | CASSSLAGGPNEQFF | TGTGCCAGCAGTAGCCTTGCGGGAGGGCCGAATGAGCAGTTCTTC
. | TRBJ2-1 | TRBV28 | TRBD2 | CANQGLAGGSPSYNEQFF | TGTGCCAACCAGGGACTAGCGGGGGGTTCCCCCTCCTACAATGAGCAGTTCTTC
. | TRBJ1-1 | TRBV5-1 | . | CASRIGPNTEASF | TGCGCCAGCAGGATAGGACCGAACACTGAAGCTTCCTTT
. | TRBJ1-5 | TRBV20-1 | TRBD1 | CSATGDRGPNQPQHF | TGCAGTGCTACGGGGGACAGGGGACCCAATCAGCCCCAGCATTTT
. | TRBJ1-1 | TRBV11-2 | TRBD1 | CASSARTGRAEASF | TGTGCCAGCAGCGCGCGGACAGGGCGGGCTGAAGCTTCCTTT
. | TRBJ2-3 | TRBV28 | . | CVSLGGVISADTQYF | TGTGTCAGCCTCGGCGGGGTAATTAGCGCAGATACGCAGTATTTT
. | TRBJ1-2 | TRBV24-1 | . | CATSDPRDPGGGYTF | TGTGCCACCAGTGATCCTCGCGACCCCGGTGGGGGCTACACCTTC
. | TRBJ1-1 | TRBV6-5 | . | CTSSTQGRRNTEAFF | TGTACCAGCAGTACTCAGGGACGGCGGAACACTGAAGCTTTCTTT
. | TRBJ1-6 | TRBV7-2 | TRBD1 | CASSLTGVGSPLHF | TGTGCCAGCAGCCTGACAGGGGTTGGTTCACCCCTCCACTTT
few | TRBJ2-2 | TRBV7-8 | . | CASSLMSPTERPGELFF | TGTGCCAGCAGCTTAATGAGCCCCACCGAGCGTCCCGGGGAGCTGTTTTTT
. | TRBJ1-1 | TRBV28 | TRBD1 | CARSRTGAGKAFF | TGTGCCAGAAGTCGGACAGGGGCTGGGAAAGCTTTCTTT
few | TRBJ2-7 | TRBV5-1 | TRBD2 | CASSLGIAGVDEQYF | TGCGCCAGCAGCTTGGGAATAGCGGGAGTCGACGAGCAGTACTTC
. | TRBJ2-1 | TRBV11-2 | . | CASSHRNVRDEQFF | TGTGCCAGCAGCCATAGGAACGTCCGCGATGAGCAGTTCTTC
. | TRBJ1-1 | TRBV11-2 | . | CASILGLNTEAFF | TGTGCCAGCATCCTCGGTCTTAACACTGAAGCTTTCTTT
medium-sized | TRBJ2-3 | TRBV11-2 | TRBD2 | CASSSPLTGTSHPDTQYF | TGTGCCAGCAGCTCCCCCCTTACCGGGACTAGTCATCCAGATACGCAGTATTTT
many | TRBJ2-5 | TRBV12-3/TRBV12-4 | TRBD2 | CASTRSGRETQYF | TGTGCCAGCACCCGCAGCGGGAGAGAGACCCAGTACTTC
. | TRBJ2-5 | TRBV2 | . | CASSPDRSVVETQYF | TGTGCCAGCAGTCCAGACAGGTCGGTCGTTGAGACCCAGTACTTC
few | TRBJ2-7 | TRBV28 | TRBD1 | CASSPNPGQSYEQYF | TGTGCCAGCAGTCCAAACCCGGGACAGAGCTACGAGCAGTACTTC
. | TRBJ2-3 | TRBV12-5 | . | CAIGLVGPGQNMQYF | TGTGCTATTGGTTTGGTAGGACCAGGGCAAAATATGCAGTATTTT
. | TRBJ2-5 | TRBV5-1 | TRBD2 | CASSLAGRAWETQYF | TGCGCCAGCAGCTTGGCCGGGAGGGCGTGGGAGACCCAGTACTTC
many | TRBJ2-2 | TRBV7-8 | . | CASSDGWGGELFF | TGTGCCAGCAGCGACGGGTGGGGCGGGGAGCTGTTTTTT
. | TRBJ2-4 | TRBV6-6 | TRBD1 | CASSLRGPGITVTKNIQYF | TGTGCCAGCAGTCTCAGGGGGCCGGGGATCACTGTAACCAAAAACATTCAGTACTTC
. | TRBJ1-5 | TRBV5-1 | . | CASATSGNPPDTQHF | TGCGCCAGTGCTACTAGCGGGAATCCCCCAGATACGCAGCATTTT
. | TRBJ1-2 | TRBV28 | TRBD1 | CASSFFQGGRYGYTF | TGTGCCAGCAGTTTTTTCCAGGGGGGCCGCTATGGTTACACCTTC
. | TRBJ2-1 | TRBV12-3/TRBV12-4 | . | CASSPVGTDEQFF | TGTGCCAGCAGTCCCGTCGGGACGGATGAGCAGTTCTTC
. | TRBJ2-3 | TRBV5-1 | TRBD1 | CACIGQGAPYTQYF | TGCGCCTGTATAGGACAGGGGGCACCATATACGCAGTATTTT
many | TRBJ1-1 | TRBV12-3/TRBV12-4 | . | CASTFNYNTEAFF | TGTGCCAGCACGTTCAATTACAACACTGAAGCTTTCTTT
. | TRBJ2-3 | TRBV6-1 | . | CASIDRRRTDTQYF | TGTGCCAGCATTGATCGTAGACGTACAGATACTCAGTATTTT
many | TRBJ1-5 | TRBV6-5 | . | CASSSDRYSNQPQHF | TGTGCCAGCAGTAGTGACAGGTATAGCAATCAGCCCCAGCATTTT
many | TRBJ2-5 | TRBV29-1 | . | CSARQPLQETQYF | TGCAGCGCTCGACAGCCGCTACAAGAGACCCAGTACTTC
. | TRBJ2-7 | TRBV6-1 | . | CVSRKIYEQYF | TGTGTCAGCAGGAAGATCTACGAGCAGTACTTC
. | TRBJ2-7 | TRBV28 | TRBD1 | CASSTSFQGQVCEQYF | TGTGCCAGCAGCACATCATTTCAGGGACAGGTATGCGAGCAGTACTTC